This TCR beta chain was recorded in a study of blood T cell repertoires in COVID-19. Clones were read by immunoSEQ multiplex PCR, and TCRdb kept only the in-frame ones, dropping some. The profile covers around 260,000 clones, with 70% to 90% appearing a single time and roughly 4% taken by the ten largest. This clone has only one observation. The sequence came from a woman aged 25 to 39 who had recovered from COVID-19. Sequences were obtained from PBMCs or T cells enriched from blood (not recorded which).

The CDR3 bases are TGTGCCAGCTCACCCTCCCGGACAGCGAGCTCCTACGAGCAGTACTTC. Its protein is CASSPSRTASSYEQYF. The chain combines TRBV18 with TRBJ2-7; tentative D call: TRBD1 (6 bases). With 3 bases removed from V and 0 bases from J, the gap between germline ends came to 15 bases. Germline CDR1 reads KGHSH; CDR2 reads LQKENI. This CDR3 is 16 amino acids long.